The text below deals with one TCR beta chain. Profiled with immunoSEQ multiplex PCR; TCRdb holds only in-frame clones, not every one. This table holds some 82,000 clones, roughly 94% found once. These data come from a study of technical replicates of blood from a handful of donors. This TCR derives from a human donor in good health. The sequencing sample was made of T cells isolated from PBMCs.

The CDR3 region is CASSQVRELFEQYF. Written as DNA, the CDR3 is TGTGCCAGCAGCCAAGTCCGCGAACTTTTCGAGCAGTACTTC. This chain connects TRBV4-2 to TRBJ2-7; no clear D. The CDR3 totals 14 residues. With 1 base removed from V and 6 bases from J, the gap between germline ends came to 13 bases. Germline V gene data show CDR1 as LGHNA and CDR2 as YNFKEQ.